Listed here is a single T cell receptor beta chain. The target antigen is unknown. The sample is drawn from a study of shared clonotypes between healthy human individuals. CD45RO-negative CD8 cells positively selected for CCR7 made up the naive population, which excluded terminally differentiated effector memory CD45RA+ cells. The CDR3 loop spans 16 amino acids. Germline values: CDR1 PRHDT, CDR2 FYEKMQ (reference sequence). V was pared by 5 bases and J by 1 base, with 7 bases of the junction left unmatched. Broader study findings: Clonotype sharing across a few donors was observed for roughly 5% of naive CD4 clonotypes.

Template for every sorted-subset replicate PCR totaled about 0.2 ug DNA, 25,000 to 35,000 T cell genomes. TCRdb's table, derived via immunoSEQ multiplex PCR, lists solely in-frame clones and lacks some. The table lists around 2,100,000 clones, roughly 94% of them singletons. Sequenced material: naive CD8+ T cells sorted from blood. The rearrangement uses TRBV13 and TRBJ1-3, with 8 nucleotides matching TRBD1. The TCR sequence derives from a man aged 18-30 years in good health. The CDR3 spells CASSPQGAASGNTIYF. The CDR3 DNA sequence: TGTGCCAGCAGCCCCCAGGGGGCGGCTTCTGGAAACACCATATATTTT.